The present TCR beta chain was sequenced within a study of blood T cell repertoires in COVID-19. Two negative PCRs, clearance, or symptom resolution characterized the recovered Cohort 3 donors. Germline CDR1 is SEHNR and CDR2 is FQNEAQ (reference sequence). The CDR3 length is 16 residues. The ends lost 0 bases at V and 7 bases at J; junction bases unmatched: 6. Data came from immunoSEQ multiplex PCR; TCRdb stores just in-frame clones and leaves some out. The sample consists of 150,000 to 200,000 clones, about 78% of them appearing once. The sequenced sample consisted of PBMCs or T cells enriched from blood (not recorded which). The TCR was taken from a woman aged 45 to 65 who had recovered from COVID-19. V usage is TRBV7-9 and J usage is TRBJ2-2; 9 bases are a match to TRBD1. The CDR3 here is CASSLAGTGQFGELFF. The CDR3 DNA reads as TGTGCCAGCAGCTTAGCGGGGACAGGGCAATTCGGGGAGCTGTTTTTT.